Below, 24 T cell receptor beta chains from the same sample are listed, as sequenced in a study of T cells in localized non-small cell lung cancer (dated by TCRdb to the early 2020s). Library preparation used the immunoSEQ multiplex PCR assay. Held by TCRdb, this immuneACCESS table contains in-frame sequences only and omits some clones. Under half of the omission traces to an unresolved V gene where checked; the cause of the rest is unknown. A total of some 51,000 clones appear in this sample, more than 80% of them only once. The ten most abundant clones make up about 4.8% of the sample. The sample consisted of peripheral blood, taken before any cancer treatment. These receptors all come from a woman aged 35-75 years with stage I lung adenocarcinoma.

V and J are TRBV13 and TRBJ2-5; TRBD2 matches at 10 bases. The CDR3 runs to 15 residues. Looked up from germline, CDR1 is PRHDT and CDR2 is FYEKMQ (reference sequence). Trimming at V came to 5 bases and at J to 1 base, leaving 4 bases not matched to a gene. The CDR3 nucleotides are TGTGCCAGCAGCGCCGCTAGCGGGAGCCAAGAGACCCAGTACTTC. This translates into CASSAASGSQETQYF.

The CDR3 reads CASSPPSRGRAEAFF. Here the CDR3 DNA reads TGTGCCAGCTCACCACCCTCCAGGGGGCGCGCTGAAGCTTTCTTT. This sequence joins TRBV18 and TRBJ1-1, with 8 bases fitting TRBD1. J was trimmed by 6 bases and V by 0 bases; bases with no gene match: 6. The germline V gene has CDR1 KGHSH and CDR2 LQKENI. The CDR3 spans 15 residues.

J is TRBJ1-4 and V is TRBV19; the D is unclear. V lost 1 base, J lost 11 bases, and 17 bases lay in between. Looked up from germline, CDR1 is LNHDA and CDR2 is SQIVND (reference sequence). CDR3 length equals 15 residues. CDR3 sequence reads: CASSIGATLKEKLFF. As DNA, the CDR3 is TGTGCCAGTAGTATAGGTGCGACGTTGAAGGAGAAACTGTTTTTT.

J is TRBJ2-3 and V is TRBV7-9, with 10 bases identical to TRBD1. Germline V CDR1 and CDR2: SEHNR, FQNEAQ (reference sequence). The CDR3 has 17 residues. The J segment lost 1 base and the V segment lost 5 bases, leaving 9 bases of the junction unmatched. The CDR3 here is CASSKGQGDWGTDTQYF. The DNA of the CDR3 is TGTGCCAGCAGCAAAGGACAGGGGGATTGGGGCACAGATACGCAGTATTTT.

The rearrangement uses TRBV6-5 and TRBJ2-7, with D perhaps given as TRBD1 or TRBD2 (5 bases each). V was cut by 9 bases and J by 5 bases, with 17 bases left in between. CDR3 length: 13 amino acids. Germline CDR1 MNHEY, CDR2 SVGAGI. As DNA, the CDR3 is TGTGCCAGTGTTGGGACGGGTCTCCACGAGCAGTACTTC. Protein: CASVGTGLHEQYF.

This chain connects TRBV28 to TRBJ2-7; D call uncertain. The CDR3 loop spans 13 amino acids. Germline CDR1 reads MDHEN; CDR2 reads SYDVKM. Trimming cost V 0 bases and J 3 bases, with 6 bases left between them. DNA for the CDR3: TGTGCCAGCAGTTTATGGCCGGACTACGAGCAGTACTTC. It is translated as CASSLWPDYEQYF.

The chain couples TRBV2 to TRBJ1-6; maybe TRBD1 (5 bases). Trimming stripped 4 bases from V and 10 bases from J, with 20 bases between. This CDR3 comprises 16 residues. The germline CDR1 and CDR2 sequences are SNHLY and FYNNEI. The CDR3 sequence: CASSVYRDPNLSPLHF. CDR3 bases: TGTGCCAGCAGTGTATACCGGGACCCTAACCTCTCACCCCTCCACTTT.

The chain uses TRBV9 and TRBJ2-5; D perhaps matches TRBD1 (6 bases). The germline V gene has CDR1 SGDLS and CDR2 YYNGEE. V lost 0 bases and J lost 5, with 11 bases in between. This CDR3 has 14 amino acids. CDR3 DNA: TGTGCCAGCAGCGTAGTTGGGGGCGGGGAGACCCAGTACTTC. It translates to CASSVVGGGETQYF. Full variable domain (remainder filled in from reference TRBV9 and TRBJ2-5): DSGVTQTPKHLITATGQRVTLRCSPRSGDLSVYWYQQSLDQGLQFLIQYYNGEERAKGNILERFSAQQFPDLHSELNLSSLELGDSALYFCASSVVGGGETQYFGPGTRLLVL.

The chain uses TRBV7-3 and TRBJ1-2, with D possibly matching TRBD1 (6 bases). The V and J ends lost 5 bases and 0 bases respectively, with 13 bases between them. The germline V gene has CDR1 SGHTA and CDR2 FQGTGA. The CDR3 runs 15 residues. CDR3 region: CASSETGRANYGYTF. The DNA for the CDR3 is TGTGCCAGCAGCGAGACAGGACGAGCTAACTATGGCTACACCTTC.

The rearrangement links TRBV30 to TRBJ1-4; weak D call: TRBD1 (6 bases). CDR3 length equals 14 residues. In germline, CDR1 is GTSNPN, CDR2 SVGIG (reference sequence). Deletions cut 6 bases from V and 0 bases from J, with 11 bases between. This CDR3 is CACSGHSTNEKLFF. The CDR3 nucleotides are TGTGCCTGCTCGGGACATTCAACTAATGAAAAACTGTTTTTT.

The chain joins TRBV10-1 to TRBJ1-4, with a possible D match to TRBD1 (5 bases). This CDR3 has 18 amino acids. Per the germline V gene, CDR1 is WNHNN and CDR2 is SYGVQD (reference sequence). Trimming took off 7 bases at V and 13 bases at J, with 34 bases between the two ends. CDR3 sequence reads: CASTLGGCNSEGRFGLFF. For the CDR3, the DNA is TGCGCCAGCACCCTCGGGGGGTGCAACTCAGAAGGGAGGTTTGGACTGTTTTTT.

This chain connects TRBV6-1 to TRBJ2-7; no clear D. Germline CDR1 reads MNHNS; CDR2 reads SASEGT. The V end was cut by 9 bases, the J end by 2 bases, with 20 bases between. The CDR3 totals 15 residues. DNA for the CDR3: TGTGCCAGTACGCCAGCCTTGCAGGTCGCCTACGAGCAGTACTTC. Its protein product is CASTPALQVAYEQYF.

The genes are TRBV7-9 and TRBJ1-3; D unclear. This CDR3 comprises 15 residues. Per the germline V gene, CDR1 is SEHNR and CDR2 is FQNEAQ (reference sequence). V was cut by 1 base and J by 4 bases, with 11 bases left in between. The CDR3 reads CASSLEGASGNTIYF. CDR3 bases: TGTGCCAGCAGCTTAGAGGGCGCCTCAGGAAACACCATATATTTT.

The rearrangement links TRBV6-1 to TRBJ1-6, with 12 bases that match TRBD1. The CDR3 consists of 15 residues. V was clipped by 6 bases and J by 8 bases; unmatched bases: 5. The V gene's germline CDR1 is MNHNS and CDR2 SASEGT. CDR3 coding DNA: TGTGCCAGCAGGGGGACAGGGGGCGCGGATTCACCCCTCCACTTT. It yields the protein CASRGTGGADSPLHF.

V and J are TRBV2 and TRBJ1-2; D is ambiguous. The V end was cut by 4 bases, the J end by 6 bases, with 12 bases between. The CDR3 runs to 13 residues. The V gene's germline CDR1 is SNHLY and CDR2 FYNNEI. The CDR3 nucleotides read TGTGCCAGCAGTGGAAGGGTTTTGAATGGCTACACCTTC. It yields the protein CASSGRVLNGYTF.

This CDR3 reads CASSLEGGTEAFF. The CDR3 DNA reads TGTGCCAGCAGTTTAGAGGGGGGCACTGAAGCTTTCTTT. The chain employs TRBV28 and TRBJ1-1; D perhaps matches TRBD1 (6 bases). V lost 2 bases and J 4 bases, leaving 8 bases between the germline ends. Germline V gene data show CDR1 as MDHEN and CDR2 as SYDVKM. This CDR3 contains 13 residues.

The chain has TRBV28 and TRBJ1-1; D gene ambiguous. Trimming took 3 bases from V and 11 from J, leaving 10 bases between them. The CDR3 runs 11 residues. Germline V lookup: CDR1 MDHEN, CDR2 SYDVKM. CDR3 sequence (DNA): TGTGCCAGCAGTTTTACCGGGCGGGCTTTCTTT. It specifies CASSFTGRAFF.

V and J are TRBV6-4 and TRBJ2-6; no clear D gene. Germline CDR1 reads MRHNA; CDR2 reads SNTAGT. Trimming pared 2 bases from V and 0 bases from J, leaving 14 bases between. The CDR3 runs 18 residues. The CDR3 spells CASSDIERTSSGANVLTF. The CDR3 DNA follows: TGTGCCAGCAGTGACATAGAGCGAACCAGCTCTGGGGCCAACGTCCTGACTTTC.

The chain has TRBV7-9 and TRBJ2-1; D uncertain. The germline V gene encodes CDR1 SEHNR and CDR2 FQNEAQ (reference sequence). Trimming shortened V by 2 bases and J by 4 bases, and 9 bases separated the two germline ends. The CDR3 length is 14 residues. CDR3 sequence reads: CASSLSAVYNEQFF. In nucleotides, the CDR3 is TGTGCCAGCAGCTTATCGGCAGTTTACAATGAGCAGTTCTTC.

The genes are TRBV19 and TRBJ2-3; 9 nucleotides agree with TRBD2. With 2 bases clipped from V and 4 bases from J, the junction kept 4 bases outside the gene matches. Germline CDR1 LNHDA, CDR2 SQIVND (reference sequence). CDR3 length: 15 amino acids. This chain's CDR3 is CASSILAGSADTQYF. The CDR3 region has the DNA TGTGCCAGTAGTATACTAGCGGGGAGTGCAGATACGCAGTATTTT. Together with reference TRBV19 and TRBJ2-3, the CDR3 gives the full variable domain: DGGITQSPKYLFRKEGQNVTLSCEQNLNHDAMYWYRQDPGQGLRLIYYSQIVNDFQKGDIAEGYSVSREKKESFPLTVTSAQKNPTAFYLCASSILAGSADTQYFGPGTRLTVL.

The gene calls are TRBV4-3 and TRBJ1-4; TRBD1 might be the D (5 bases). Germline CDR1 is LGHNA and CDR2 is YSLEER. The CDR3 consists of 16 residues. V shed 1 base and J shed 4 bases, with 13 bases lying between them. CDR3 DNA sequence: TGCGCCAGCAGCCAAGTGCAGACGGGACTTAATGAAAAACTGTTTTTT. Amino acids: CASSQVQTGLNEKLFF.

This sequence joins TRBV4-3 and TRBJ1-2, with a weak D call TRBD1 (6 bases). Trimming took off 0 bases at V and 2 bases at J, with 10 bases between the two ends. CDR1 is LGHNA and CDR2 is YSLEER in the germline V gene. The CDR3 length is 15 residues. In DNA, the CDR3 is TGCGCCAGCAGCCAAGAGGCGGGACAAAACTATGGCTACACCTTC. Its protein product is CASSQEAGQNYGYTF.

The chain recombines TRBV15 with TRBJ1-1; 7 bases map to TRBD1. The J segment lost 2 bases and the V segment lost 6 bases, leaving 6 bases of the junction unmatched. The CDR3 length is 14 residues. CDR1 is LNHNV and CDR2 is YYDKDF in the germline V gene (reference sequence). The CDR3, as DNA: TGTGCCACCAGGAAGGACAGGCTTAACACTGAAGCTTTCTTT. Its protein product is CATRKDRLNTEAFF.

CDR3: CASSLTSGHSTDTQYF. The CDR3 DNA is TGTGCCAGCAGCCTGACTAGCGGGCATAGCACAGATACGCAGTATTTT. The rearrangement links TRBV7-2 to TRBJ2-3, with 10 nucleotides matching TRBD2. The trim removed 5 bases at V and 0 bases at J, leaving 5 bases unmatched. The CDR3 has 16 residues. Germline V gives CDR1 SGHTA, CDR2 FQGNSA.